The 28 T cell receptor beta chains below were found in one sample sequenced in a study of cytomegalovirus exposure and HLA in healthy donors. Both 60 Vbeta primers and 13 Jbeta primers went into the PCR. Produced via immunoSEQ multiplex PCR; TCRdb's table is partial and in-frame only. The sample consists of about 140,000 clones, 70% to 75% of them appearing once. Sequenced input: PBMCs. These receptors were collected from a woman aged 40 to 50 in good health and CMV-seronegative.

The chain employs TRBV6-5 and TRBJ1-2; the match to TRBD1 covers 8 bases. The CDR3 covers 14 residues. Unmatched junction bases numbered 7, after V lost 10 bases and J lost 0 bases. The germline CDR1 and CDR2 sequences are MNHEY and SVGAGI. The CDR3 region is CATSTGVPNYGYTF. The CDR3 nucleotides are TGTGCCACCTCGACAGGGGTTCCTAACTATGGCTACACCTTC.

The table lists this clone with a few counts. This chain uses TRBV5-6 with TRBJ1-5; 8 bases match TRBD1. CDR1 is SGHDT, CDR2 YYEEEE, per germline. This CDR3 has 18 residues. V lost 1 base to trimming and J lost 4 bases; unmatched junction nucleotides: 13. This CDR3 reads CASSLFQGAEDRNQPQHF. The CDR3 bases are TGTGCCAGCAGCTTGTTTCAGGGGGCGGAGGATAGGAATCAGCCCCAGCATTTT.

CDR3 protein: CASSQPGGSYEQYF. The CDR3 DNA reads TGCGCCAGCAGCCAACCAGGGGGCTCCTACGAGCAGTACTTC. This chain uses TRBV4-1 with TRBJ2-7, with 7 positions matching TRBD1. Germline V lookup: CDR1 MGHRA, CDR2 YSYEKL. Trimming at V came to 2 bases and at J to 0 bases, leaving 1 base not matched to a gene. CDR3 size: 14 residues.

The chain recombines TRBV2 with TRBJ2-5, with D tentatively TRBD2 (7 bases). CDR3 size: 12 residues. V shed 11 bases and J shed 5 bases, with 15 bases lying between them. Germline-derived CDR1 and CDR2 are SNHLY and FYNNEI. The CDR3 sequence is CAARGAGETQYF. The CDR3 nucleotides read TGTGCCGCCCGGGGGGCCGGGGAGACCCAGTACTTC.

This chain joins TRBV13 and TRBJ1-1, with 7 bases identical to TRBD1. The CDR3 consists of 15 residues. Germline V gene data show CDR1 as PRHDT and CDR2 as FYEKMQ (reference sequence). Trimming cost V 4 bases and J 4 bases; bases outside gene matches: 9. The CDR3 DNA sequence: TGTGCCAGCAGCTCTCAATTAAACAGGGGCACTGAAGCTTTCTTT. It translates to CASSSQLNRGTEAFF. Looking up the rest from reference TRBV13 and TRBJ1-1 gives the full variable domain: AAGVIQSPRHLIKEKRETATLKCYPIPRHDTVYWYQQGPGQDPQFLISFYEKMQSDKGSIPDRFSAQQFSDYHSELNMSSLELGDSALYFCASSSQLNRGTEAFFGQGTRLTVV.

The rearrangement links TRBV5-1 to TRBJ1-1; TRBD1 matches at 8 bases. Trimming at V came to 5 bases and at J to 1 base, leaving 4 bases not matched to a gene. Looked up from germline, CDR1 is SGHRS and CDR2 is YFSETQ. The CDR3 spans 14 residues. DNA of the CDR3: TGCGCCAGCAGTCCCCAGGGGGCGAACACTGAAGCTTTCTTT. Amino acid sequence: CASSPQGANTEAFF.

The rearrangement links TRBV15 to TRBJ2-5, with TRBD1 matching 8 bases. V shed 0 bases and J 5 bases; nucleotides not matched to a gene: 11. CDR1 and CDR2 from the germline V gene are LNHNV and YYDKDF (reference sequence). The CDR3 consists of 17 residues. CDR3 in amino acids: CATSRDVVAGGIETQYF. The CDR3 DNA follows: TGTGCCACCAGCAGAGATGTTGTAGCAGGGGGCATTGAGACCCAGTACTTC.

The rearrangement joins TRBV4-3 to TRBJ2-2; D is perhaps TRBD2 (5 bases). The CDR3 runs 16 residues. The V end lost 1 base, the J end lost 6 bases, and 15 bases lay between the germline ends. The germline gives CDR1 LGHNA, CDR2 YSLEER. Here the CDR3 reads CASSQGRGLTPGELFF. CDR3 coding DNA: TGCGCCAGCAGCCAAGGACGTGGACTCACACCCGGGGAGCTGTTTTTT.

The chain recombines TRBV27 with TRBJ2-7; D ambiguous. This CDR3 region has 17 residues. V was clipped by 2 bases and J by 0 bases, with 17 bases between them. Germline CDR1 MNHEY, CDR2 SMNVEV (reference sequence). CDR3 region: CASSLRGTPTSSYEQYV. The CDR3 coding sequence is TGTGCCAGCAGTTTAAGAGGAACTCCGACTTCCTCCTACGAGCAGTACGTC.

The V and J genes are TRBV13 and TRBJ1-3, with unresolved D. The germline V and J ends were trimmed by 1 base and 0 bases, with 10 bases remaining between them. CDR3 length equals 16 residues. The germline gives CDR1 PRHDT, CDR2 FYEKMQ (reference sequence). This CDR3 reads CASSLVIGSSGNTIYF. The CDR3, as DNA: TGTGCCAGCAGCTTAGTAATCGGGTCCTCTGGAAACACCATATATTTT.

V gene TRBV5-5 combines with J gene TRBJ1-1; no definite D call. The CDR3 has 13 residues. CDR1 and CDR2 (germline): SGHKS, YYEKEE (reference sequence). V lost 3 bases, J lost 1 base, and 7 bases lay in between. The CDR3 DNA sequence: TGTGCCAGCAGCTCGCCGGGGAACACTGAAGCTTTCTTT. Its protein is CASSSPGNTEAFF.

This clone showed up just a few times. This chain connects TRBV19 to TRBJ1-6; 7 positions match TRBD1. CDR3 length: 16 residues. Germline-derived CDR1 and CDR2 are LNHDA and SQIVND (reference sequence). V lost 4 bases, J lost 8 bases, and 11 bases stayed unmatched. The CDR3 protein is CASSTRQGRKDSPLHF. The CDR3 DNA is TGTGCCAGTAGTACTCGACAGGGACGGAAGGATTCACCCCTCCACTTT.

The chain combines TRBV2 with TRBJ2-1, with D uncertain. The CDR3 is 13 residues long. The germline CDR1 and CDR2 sequences are SNHLY and FYNNEI. V shed 2 bases and J shed 6 bases, with 8 bases lying between them. The CDR3 DNA follows: TGTGCCAGCAGTGAATTCTATATCAATGAGCAGTTCTTC. Its translation: CASSEFYINEQFF.

This sequence joins TRBV11-2 and TRBJ1-6; D may be TRBD1 (6 bases). V was cut by 9 bases and J by 5 bases, with 14 bases left in between. The CDR3 runs to 14 residues. CDR1 SGHAT and CDR2 FQNNGV come from the germline V gene. The CDR3 nucleotides read TGTGCCAGTGGTAAGGGGGGGGATAATTCACCCCTCCACTTT. This translates into CASGKGGDNSPLHF.

This clone was counted a few times. J is TRBJ1-4 and V is TRBV6-5; D remains unclear. The length of the CDR3 is 13 residues. CDR1 is MNHEY and CDR2 is SVGAGI in the germline V gene. The V end was cut by 2 bases, the J end by 8 bases, with 9 bases between. CDR3 amino acids: CASSYASQEKLFF. The CDR3, as DNA: TGTGCCAGCAGTTACGCCTCGCAGGAAAAACTGTTTTTT.

V is TRBV6-1 and J is TRBJ2-7, with TRBD2 matching 9 bases. Unmatched junction bases numbered 6, after V lost 8 bases and J lost 4 bases. The length of the CDR3 is 13 residues. CDR1 and CDR2 from the germline V gene are MNHNS and SASEGT. The CDR3 protein is CASSAGGPYEQYV. The CDR3 nucleotides are TGTGCCAGCTCGGCGGGGGGGCCATACGAGCAGTACGTC.

The rearrangement joins TRBV5-1 to TRBJ1-1; 7 positions match TRBD1. Unmatched junction bases numbered 3, after V lost 0 bases and J lost 1 base. The V gene's germline CDR1 is SGHRS and CDR2 YFSETQ. This CDR3 has 15 residues. The CDR3 loop is CASSLGRTGNTEAFF. The CDR3 region has the DNA TGCGCCAGCAGCTTGGGGAGGACAGGGAACACTGAAGCTTTCTTT.

The chain couples TRBV10-3 to TRBJ1-2; TRBD1 might be the D (5 bases). Germline V gene sequence: CDR1 ENHRY, CDR2 SYGVKD. V was trimmed by 7 bases and J by 1 base, leaving 22 bases between them. This CDR3 region has 17 residues. The CDR3, as DNA: TGTGCCATCACCGGGGGTCCAGGCTGGCCGGATAACTATGGCTACACCTTC. The encoded protein is CAITGGPGWPDNYGYTF.

The V call is TRBV9, the J call TRBJ2-1; 10 bases match TRBD1. Trimming took 3 bases from V and 6 from J; bases not matched to a gene: 9. Germline V lookup: CDR1 SGDLS, CDR2 YYNGEE. The CDR3 consists of 16 residues. The CDR3 coding sequence is TGTGCCAGCAGCGAAAGACAGGGGGCGAAGAGCAATGAGCAGTTCTTC. It encodes CASSERQGAKSNEQFF.

Only a few counts were recorded for this clone. The genes are TRBV6-6 and TRBJ2-2; 12 nucleotides align to TRBD2. Germline V gene lookup returns CDR1 MNHNY and CDR2 SVGAGI (reference sequence). The V and J ends lost 6 bases and 6 bases, in that order; junction bases with no gene match: 2. The CDR3 extends over 14 amino acids. The CDR3 DNA is TGTGCCAGCAGGCCTAGCGGGGGGGCCGGGGAGCTGTTTTTT. The encoded protein is CASRPSGGAGELFF.

The V and J genes are TRBV6-6 and TRBJ2-5, with D perhaps TRBD2 (7 bases). The end of the DNA is better explained by TRBJ2-7, so the J call may be wrong. This CDR3 spans 13 amino acids. Germline V gene data show CDR1 as MNHNY and CDR2 as SVGAGI (reference sequence). CDR3 sequence: CASKGGVSYEQYF. The CDR3 nucleotides are TGTGCCAGCAAAGGGGGGGTCTCCTACGAGCAGTACTTC.

The J gene is TRBJ2-1, the V gene TRBV7-2, with TRBD2 matching over 14 bases. The CDR3 consists of 16 residues. The germline CDR1 and CDR2 sequences are SGHTA and FQGNSA. V was clipped by 5 bases and J by 2 bases; unmatched bases: 2. The CDR3 DNA follows: TGTGCCAGCAGCCCGACTAGCGGGGGGGCCTACAATGAGCAGTTCTTC. Its translation: CASSPTSGGAYNEQFF.

The chain recombines TRBV7-8 with TRBJ1-2, with TRBD1 identical over 8 bases. J gave up 4 bases and V 5 bases, and 3 bases lay outside the gene matches. CDR1 and CDR2 (germline): SGHVS, FQNEAQ. There are 13 residues in the CDR3. As DNA, the CDR3 is TGTGCCAGCAGCCAGGACAGGGTCTATGGCTACACCTTC. Protein product: CASSQDRVYGYTF.

The V call is TRBV7-3, the J call TRBJ1-1; maybe TRBD1 (5 bases). In germline, CDR1 is SGHTA, CDR2 FQGTGA. This CDR3 is 14 amino acids long. Trimming shortened V by 5 bases and J by 2 bases, and 12 bases separated the two germline ends. The CDR3 nucleotides read TGTGCCAGCAGCCTCGACAGAGATAACACTGAAGCTTTCTTT. Its protein is CASSLDRDNTEAFF.

This sequence joins TRBV9 and TRBJ2-2, with 10 bases matching TRBD2. Germline V gene sequence: CDR1 SGDLS, CDR2 YYNGEE. The CDR3 runs to 15 residues. Trimming took 3 bases from V and 6 from J; bases not matched to a gene: 5. The CDR3 coding sequence is TGTGCCAGCAGCGAATCAGCGGGGGGGGCCGGGGAGCTGTTTTTT. This translates into CASSESAGGAGELFF.

The chain uses TRBV7-6 and TRBJ1-4, with D unresolved. Per germline, CDR1 SGHVS and CDR2 FNYEAQ. There are 16 residues in the CDR3. Trimming pared 5 bases from V and 8 bases from J, leaving 21 bases between. CDR3 sequence reads: CASSQNEAYNAEKLFF. CDR3 sequence (DNA): TGTGCCAGCAGCCAAAATGAGGCGTACAACGCGGAAAAACTGTTTTTT.

The chain links TRBV19 to TRBJ1-1; 7 bases map to TRBD1. CDR3 length equals 11 residues. Germline CDR1 LNHDA, CDR2 SQIVND (reference sequence). J gave up 8 bases and V 6 bases, and 3 bases lay outside the gene matches. The CDR3 bases are TGTGCCAGTAGACAACAGGGGGAAGCTTTCTTT. It translates to CASRQQGEAFF.

V and J are TRBV5-6 and TRBJ1-2; 12 bases match TRBD1. Germline V gene sequence: CDR1 SGHDT, CDR2 YYEEEE. V shed 0 bases and J 7 bases; nucleotides not matched to a gene: 16. The CDR3 runs 19 residues. CDR3 in amino acids: CASSLAGLLTGQGASGYTF. As DNA, the CDR3 is TGTGCCAGCAGCTTGGCCGGCTTGTTGACGGGACAGGGGGCCTCTGGCTACACCTTC.